This T cell receptor beta chain originates from a study of blood T cell repertoires in COVID-19. Under the authors' procedure: By means of reference gene primer amplification, nucleated cell counts were estimated. Clones were read by immunoSEQ multiplex PCR, and TCRdb kept only the in-frame ones, dropping some. That table furnishes V, J and clone size, whereas the DNA furnished D and trimming. The repertoire has a few hundred thousand clones, approximately 84% of them found once; the top ten carry under 2.5%. The specimen was peripheral blood. This TCR was recovered from a middle-aged man with active or convalescent COVID-19.

The CDR3 loop is CASSESGQGFEAFF. The CDR3 DNA reads TGCGCCAGCAGTGAGTCGGGACAGGGTTTTGAAGCTTTCTTT. The V gene is TRBV10-1, the J gene TRBJ1-1; 9 bases line up with TRBD1. The trim removed 0 bases at V and 7 bases at J, leaving 3 bases unmatched. The germline V gene has CDR1 WNHNN and CDR2 SYGVQD (reference sequence). CDR3 length: 14 amino acids.